This passage covers 20 T cell receptor beta chains from one sample sequenced in a study of T cells in Graves' hyperthyroidism and ophthalmopathy (dated by TCRdb to the late 2010s). Libraries came from multiplex PCR. For sequencing, an Illumina HiSeq 2000 was employed. The TCR beta CDR3 regions were amplified from the RNA transcripts. The TCR CDR3 was subjected to a first round of RT-PCR using the HTBI primer set and the Qiagen OneStep RT-PCR kit. TCRdb reworked the public reads: Q25 trimming with fastp, MiXCR clone assembly, productive beta chains retained. CDR3 protein sequences are deduplicated, and each keeps its most common genes and DNA. This sample holds under 400,000 distinct CDR3 sequences; about 15% were observed only once. The ten largest clones take up around a quarter of the sample. Sequenced sample: blood. The receptors stem from a woman aged 18-29 years with Graves' hyperthyroidism that later progressed to Graves' ophthalmopathy.

J is TRBJ1-1 and V is TRBV28; TRBD1 matches at 7 bases. The CDR3 is 15 residues long. Germline CDR1 reads MDHEN; CDR2 reads SYDVKM. V lost 5 bases and J lost 2; bases outside the gene matches: 8. The CDR3 DNA follows: TGTGCCAGCAGTCTCCCCGGGACAGTTAACACTGAAGCTTTCTTT. Amino acid sequence: CASSLPGTVNTEAFF.

There are many counts of this clonotype. The chain links TRBV28 to TRBJ2-7, with TRBD1 identical over 9 bases. This CDR3 is built from 16 residues. Germline CDR1 MDHEN, CDR2 SYDVKM. V lost 5 bases to trimming and J lost 2 bases; unmatched junction nucleotides: 10. In DNA, the CDR3 is TGTGCCAGCAGTCCCTCAGTGGGACAGGGACCCTACGAGCAGTACTTC. Translation: CASSPSVGQGPYEQYF.

The chain uses TRBV6-1 and TRBJ2-6; D possibly corresponds to TRBD1 (6 bases). Trimming left V 8 bases short and J 3 bases short, with 11 bases between. Germline-derived CDR1 and CDR2 are MNHNS and SASEGT. The CDR3 consists of 14 residues. CDR3 sequence (DNA): TGTGCCAGCTACGAGGGGGTTGGGGCCAACGTCCTGACTTTC. It is translated as CASYEGVGANVLTF.

J is TRBJ1-5 and V is TRBV12-3 or TRBV12-4; D uncertain. The CDR3 consists of 13 residues. The V gene lost 1 base and the J gene lost 3 bases, with 4 bases spanning the gap. The CDR3 protein is CASSLGNNQPQHF. DNA for the CDR3: TGTGCCAGCAGTTTAGGAAACAATCAGCCCCAGCATTTT.

Remarks on this clonotype: With a much larger clone just one base away, this may be a read error. This chain uses TRBV13 with TRBJ2-5; 9 nucleotides agree with TRBD2. The CDR3 has 16 amino acids. Germline CDR1 PRHDT, CDR2 FYEKMQ (reference sequence). CDR3: CASSLGPAGGGETQCF. CDR3 DNA: TGTGCCAGCAGCTTAGGCCCAGCGGGAGGTGGAGAGACCCAGTGCTTC.

This clonotype showed up just a few times. V is TRBV3-1 and J is TRBJ2-1; possible D gene TRBD1, 6 bases. The V and J ends lost 1 base and 0 bases respectively, with 16 bases between them. Germline lookup yields CDR1 LGHDT and CDR2 YNNKEL (reference sequence). The CDR3 runs 18 residues. CDR3 sequence reads: CASSQGRGSGLSYNEQFF. The CDR3, as DNA: TGTGCCAGCAGCCAAGGAAGGGGGAGCGGACTCTCCTACAATGAGCAGTTCTTC.

Worth noting for this clonotype: This clone may be a read error of a much larger clone one base away. In nucleotides, the CDR3 is TGCGCCGGCAGCTTGGATGGTGTGGGGCGAACCGGGGAGCTGTTTTTT. Its protein product is CAGSLDGVGRTGELFF. This chain links TRBV5-1 with TRBJ2-2, with a weak D call TRBD1 (5 bases). This CDR3 has 16 residues. From germline, CDR1 is SGHRS and CDR2 YFSETQ. The full variable domain, with the rest looked up from reference TRBV5-1 and TRBJ2-2, is KAGVTQTPRYLIKTRGQQVTLSCSPISGHRSVSWYQQTPGQGLQFLFEYFSETQRNKGNFPGRFSGRQFSNSRSEMNVSTLELGDSALYLCAGSLDGVGRTGELFFGEGSRLTVL.

This clonotype was found many times. The chain has TRBV12-3 or TRBV12-4 and TRBJ1-5; TRBD1 matches 8 bases. CDR3 length equals 15 residues. The V segment lost 5 bases and the J segment 3 bases; nucleotides outside the gene matches: 6. CDR3: CASSKTGGVNQPQHF. The CDR3 bases are TGTGCCAGCAGTAAAACAGGGGGGGTCAATCAGCCCCAGCATTTT.

The genes are TRBV4-2 and TRBJ2-1; D ambiguous. V was pared by 5 bases and J by 9 bases, with 14 bases between. CDR1 is LGHNA, CDR2 YNFKEQ, per germline. There are 13 residues in the CDR3. CDR3 nucleotides: TGTGCCAGCAGCGTGCCGGTTCCCAGTGAGCAGTTCTTC. Encoded protein: CASSVPVPSEQFF.

This clonotype was detected many times. The V and J genes are TRBV6-2 or TRBV6-3 and TRBJ1-1; D gene uncertain. The germline V and J ends were trimmed by 2 bases and 3 bases, with 13 bases remaining between them. Germline CDR1 reads MNHEY; CDR2 reads SVGEGT. CDR3 length equals 15 residues. CDR3: CASSYVLGRDTEAFF. The CDR3 region has the DNA TGTGCCAGCAGTTACGTATTGGGGAGGGACACTGAAGCTTTCTTT.

The rearrangement links TRBV9 to TRBJ2-1; 14 nucleotides line up with TRBD2. CDR3 size: 20 residues. In germline, CDR1 is SGDLS, CDR2 YYNGEE. Trimming cost V 3 bases and J 2 bases; bases outside gene matches: 13. CDR3 protein: CASSAWGAPGLAGAYNEQFF. The CDR3 DNA reads TGTGCCAGCAGCGCTTGGGGGGCACCGGGACTAGCGGGGGCCTACAATGAGCAGTTCTTC.

This clonotype came up a few times. This sequence joins TRBV11-2 and TRBJ2-3; D may be TRBD1 (6 bases). CDR1 SGHAT and CDR2 FQNNGV come from the germline V gene. Deletions cut 1 base from V and 2 bases from J, with 13 bases between. There are 16 residues in the CDR3. The DNA of the CDR3 is TGTGCCAGCAGCTTAGGACAGGTTATAGCCACAGATACGCAGTATTTT. This sequence encodes CASSLGQVIATDTQYF.

In its sample, this clonotype was seen once. Given a much more abundant clone one base away, this may be a read error. The chain recombines TRBV3-1 with TRBJ2-1, with D possibly being TRBD1 (6 bases). This CDR3 has 13 amino acids. V was pared by 3 bases and J by 8 bases, with 11 bases between. Germline CDR1 is LGHDT and CDR2 is YNNKEL (reference sequence). The chain's CDR3 is CASSQSGDHEQFF. The CDR3 DNA reads TGTGCCAGCAGCCAGTCAGGGGACCATGAGCAGTTCTTC.

This clonotype was recorded many times. The chain couples TRBV11-2 to TRBJ1-6; 8 bases map to TRBD1. The germline V gene encodes CDR1 SGHAT and CDR2 FQNNGV. The CDR3 covers 18 residues. The junction had 7 bases not matched to a gene; V was cut back by 3 bases and J by 0 bases. The CDR3 DNA sequence: TGTGCCAGCAGCTTGCGACAGGGGTATTACTCCTATAATTCACCCCTCCACTTT. This gives the protein CASSLRQGYYSYNSPLHF. The whole variable domain, remainder taken from reference TRBV11-2 and TRBJ1-6, is EAGVAQSPRYKIIEKRQSVAFWCNPISGHATLYWYQQILGQGPKLLIQFQNNGVVDDSQLPKDRFSAERLKGVDSTLKIQPAKLEDSAVYLCASSLRQGYYSYNSPLHFGNGTRLTVT.

This clonotype was picked up a small number of times. The chain recombines TRBV2 with TRBJ1-5; a possible D gene is TRBD1 (5 bases). Germline CDR1 is SNHLY and CDR2 is FYNNEI. The CDR3 contains 15 residues. Trimming cost V 2 bases and J 7 bases, with 15 bases left between them. CDR3 residues: CASSEPLGGNQPQHF. For the CDR3, the DNA is TGTGCCAGCAGTGAACCGCTTGGGGGTAACCAGCCCCAGCATTTT.

This clonotype came up a few times. This chain links TRBV6-1 with TRBJ1-1, with D tentatively TRBD1 (6 bases). Trimming took 2 bases from V and 10 from J, leaving 14 bases between them. This CDR3 has 13 amino acids. Germline lookup yields CDR1 MNHNS and CDR2 SASEGT. As DNA, the CDR3 is TGTGCCAGCAGTGAAAGTTATTGGGGGCGAGCTTTCTTT. Protein sequence: CASSESYWGRAFF.

This clonotype has ten or more counts. The chain carries TRBV7-9 and TRBJ2-1; D perhaps matches TRBD2 (5 bases). CDR3 length: 14 amino acids. The germline V gene encodes CDR1 SEHNR and CDR2 FQNEAQ (reference sequence). The V end was cut by 3 bases, the J end by 7 bases, with 13 bases between. CDR3 in amino acids: CASSFSAGFNEQFF. The CDR3 nucleotides read TGTGCCAGCAGCTTCTCTGCGGGTTTTAATGAGCAGTTCTTC.

This clonotype has only a few counts. The V and J genes are TRBV20-1 and TRBJ2-3, with 13 bases aligning to TRBD2. V lost 3 bases, J lost 2 bases, and 8 bases stayed unmatched. CDR3 size: 17 residues. Germline V gene lookup returns CDR1 DFQATT and CDR2 SNEGSKA (reference sequence). The CDR3 loop reads CSARPGTSGDLTDTQYF. For the CDR3, the DNA is TGCAGTGCTAGGCCCGGGACTAGCGGGGACCTCACAGATACGCAGTATTTT.

There are many counts of this clonotype. V is TRBV7-9 and J is TRBJ2-1, with 9 bases lining up with TRBD1. Germline-derived CDR1 and CDR2 are SEHNR and FQNEAQ (reference sequence). J was trimmed by 6 bases and V by 3 bases; bases with no gene match: 9. The CDR3 runs to 16 residues. The DNA for the CDR3 is TGTGCCAGCAGCTTTACAGGGGGCCGCATTGGCAATGAGCAGTTCTTC. Translation: CASSFTGGRIGNEQFF.

Ten or more counts support this clonotype. The chain joins TRBV28 to TRBJ1-4; 12 positions agree with TRBD1. Germline V gives CDR1 MDHEN, CDR2 SYDVKM. This CDR3 comprises 16 residues. V was clipped by 6 bases and J by 6 bases; unmatched bases: 8. The CDR3 DNA reads as TGTGCCAGCAGGGGGACAGGGGGCGCGAGGGATGAAAAACTGTTTTTT. Amino acids: CASRGTGGARDEKLFF. Based on the CDR3 plus reference TRBV28 and TRBJ1-4, the full variable domain is DVKVTQSSRYLVKRTGEKVFLECVQDMDHENMFWYRQDPGLGLRLIYFSYDVKMKEKGDIPEGYSVSREKKERFSLILESASTNQTSMYLCASRGTGGARDEKLFFGSGTQLSVL.